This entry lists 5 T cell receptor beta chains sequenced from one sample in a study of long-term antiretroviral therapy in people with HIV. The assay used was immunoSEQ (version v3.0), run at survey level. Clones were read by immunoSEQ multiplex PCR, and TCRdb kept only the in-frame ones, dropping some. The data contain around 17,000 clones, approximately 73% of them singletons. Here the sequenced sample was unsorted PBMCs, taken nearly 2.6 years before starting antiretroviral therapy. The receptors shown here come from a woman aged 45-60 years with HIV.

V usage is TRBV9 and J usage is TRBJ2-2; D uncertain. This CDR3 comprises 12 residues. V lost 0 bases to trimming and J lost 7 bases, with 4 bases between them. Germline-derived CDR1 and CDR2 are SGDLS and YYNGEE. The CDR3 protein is CASSVENGELFF. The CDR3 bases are TGTGCCAGCAGCGTAGAAAACGGGGAGCTGTTTTTT.

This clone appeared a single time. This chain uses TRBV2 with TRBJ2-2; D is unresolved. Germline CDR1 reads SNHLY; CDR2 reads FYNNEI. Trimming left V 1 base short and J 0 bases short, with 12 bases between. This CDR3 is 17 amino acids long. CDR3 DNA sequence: TGTGCCAGCAGTGAAGGGGCCCCGCCCCCGAACACCGGGGAGCTGTTTTTT. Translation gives CASSEGAPPPNTGELFF.

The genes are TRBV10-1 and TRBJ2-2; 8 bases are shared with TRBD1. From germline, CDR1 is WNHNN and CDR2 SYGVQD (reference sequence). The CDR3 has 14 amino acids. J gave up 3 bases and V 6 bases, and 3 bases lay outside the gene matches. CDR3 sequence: CASRPDRDTGELFF. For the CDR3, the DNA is TGCGCCAGCAGACCGGACAGGGACACCGGGGAGCTGTTTTTT.

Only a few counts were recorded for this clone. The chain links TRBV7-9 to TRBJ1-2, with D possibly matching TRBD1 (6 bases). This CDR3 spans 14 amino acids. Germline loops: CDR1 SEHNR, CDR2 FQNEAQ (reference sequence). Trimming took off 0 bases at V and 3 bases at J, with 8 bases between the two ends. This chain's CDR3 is CASSLATGHYGYTF. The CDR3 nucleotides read TGTGCCAGCAGCTTAGCCACAGGGCACTATGGCTACACCTTC.

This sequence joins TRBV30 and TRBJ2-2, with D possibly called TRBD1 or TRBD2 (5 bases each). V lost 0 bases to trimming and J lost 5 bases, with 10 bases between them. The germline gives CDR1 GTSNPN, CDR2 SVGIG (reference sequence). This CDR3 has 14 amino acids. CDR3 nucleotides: TGTGCCTGGAGTGTCGGGACGGAAACCGGGGAGCTGTTTTTT. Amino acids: CAWSVGTETGELFF. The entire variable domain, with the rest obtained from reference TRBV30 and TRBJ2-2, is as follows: SQTIHQWPATLVQPVGSPLSLECTVEGTSNPNLYWYRQAAGRGLQLLFYSVGIGQISSEVPQNLSASRPQDRQFILSSKKLLLSDSGFYLCAWSVGTETGELFFGEGSRLTVL.